This TCR beta chain was obtained from a study of T cell repertoires in cytomegalovirus infection. Study overall: HLA-B-restricted CMV epitopes that are well studied, plus recently identified HLA-C-restricted ones, were used by the study. CMV infection plus the matching HLA type was flagged by public TCR beta signatures. General study points: CMV carriers with the relevant HLA were identified by cumulative public TCR beta family frequency. In two of eight donors, the top clonotype was HLA-C-restricted CMV-specific.

TCRdb reprocessed the reads via MiXCR and lists one record per CDR3 protein. The table includes around 300,000 distinct CDR3 sequences, 20% to 25% detected once. This clonotype was seen repeatedly, ten times or more. The target antigen is unknown. The V gene's germline CDR1 is SGHTA and CDR2 FQGNSA. CDR3 length: 14 amino acids. Trimming cost V 6 bases and J 5 bases; bases outside gene matches: 3. The material was cultured PBMCs, obtained from culture after CMV antigen stimulation. This sequence joins TRBV7-2 and TRBJ1-6; 8 positions match TRBD1. This sequence was found in a human donor in good health (CMV status not recorded). Some clones in this sample may be carry-over from other donors' samples. CDR3 nucleotides: TGTGCCAGCAGTCGACAGGGGAATAATTCACCCCTCCACTTT. As protein: CASSRQGNNSPLHF.